The rows below give T cell receptor beta chains drawn from one sample of a study of blood T cells in healthy people across ages. MiXCR, run by TCRdb on the 5' RACE reads, gives a single entry per CDR3 protein. There are about 1,400,000 distinct CDR3 sequences in the sample; approximately 63% occur only once, and over 6.5% lies in the top ten. Sequencing was carried out using blood. The receptor source for this set is a man between 18 and 35 years old in good health. Each CDR3 is given with its conserved first and last residue. D genes are given only for firm matches. Expanded clones are given a class, and other clones once, few, many or no size at all.

>TRBV20-1|few|TRBJ1-5|NA
TGCAGTGCTAGGGGGGGGACTCAGCCCCAGCATTTT
CSARGGTQPQHF
>TRBV12-3/TRBV12-4|NA|TRBJ2-2|NA
TGTGCCAGCAGTTTAACAGGGCGGGAGCTGTTTTTT
CASSLTGRELFF
>TRBV11-2|NA|TRBJ2-3|NA
TGTGCCAGCAGGCACCAGCCGGGAGATACGCAGTATTTT
CASRHQPGDTQYF
>TRBV29-1|few|TRBJ2-7|TRBD1
TGCAGCGCCGGGGACAGGGGGAATTACGAGCAGTACTTC
CSAGDRGNYEQYF
>TRBV5-1|NA|TRBJ2-7|NA
TGCGCCAGCAGCCCCACAGGGGTCGGGGGTTCCTACGAGCAGTACTTC
CASSPTGVGGSYEQYF
>TRBV18|NA|TRBJ1-1|TRBD1
TGTGCCAGCTCACCACGGGAGACAGGGTACATGAACACTGAAGCTTTCTTT
CASSPRETGYMNTEAFF
>TRBV12-3/TRBV12-4|NA|TRBJ1-1|NA
TGTGCCAGCAGTTTAGGTGGTGAGCGGGAAGCTTTCTTT
CASSLGGEREAFF
>TRBV4-1|few|TRBJ2-1|TRBD2
TGCGCCAGCAGCCAAGATACGGCGGGGGGGCCCGGTGAGCAGTTCTTC
CASSQDTAGGPGEQFF
>TRBV12-3/TRBV12-4|few|TRBJ2-1|TRBD2
TGTGCCAGCAGTCCCACTAGCGCAGAGCAGTTCTTC
CASSPTSAEQFF
>TRBV12-3/TRBV12-4|NA|TRBJ2-1|NA
TGTGCCAGCAGTCGAAAGCGGAGTGGGTACAATGAGCAGTTCTTC
CASSRKRSGYNEQFF
>TRBV7-2|once|TRBJ2-7|TRBD2
TGTGCCAGCAGCTTATTGAGCCCTAGCGGGGGGTCCTACGAGCAGTACTTC
CASSLLSPSGGSYEQYF
>TRBV5-1|NA|TRBJ2-4|NA
TGCGCCAGCAGCTTGGAGGCAGGGACCATTAAAAACATTCAGTACTTC
CASSLEAGTIKNIQYF
>TRBV7-2|NA|TRBJ2-7|NA
TGTGCCAGCAGCTTATACTGGGACGAGCAGTACTTC
CASSLYWDEQYF
>TRBV27|NA|TRBJ1-2|NA
TGTGCCAGCAGTTTATCGACAACCGCGTTTGATGGCTACACCTTC
CASSLSTTAFDGYTF
>TRBV20-1|NA|TRBJ2-1|TRBD2
TGCAGTGCTAGACTAGCGGGAGGGTACGAGCAGTTCTTC
CSARLAGGYEQFF
>TRBV12-3/TRBV12-4|NA|TRBJ1-1|NA
TGTGCCAGCAGCGCTTCTGAAGCTTTCTTT
CASSASEAFF
>TRBV6-2/TRBV6-3|few|TRBJ2-6|NA
TGTGCCAGTGGGTCTCTCCGTGGGGCCAACGTCCTGACTTTC
CASGSLRGANVLTF
>TRBV5-6|NA|TRBJ2-7|NA
TGTGCCAGCAGCCACGGACCGAGATCTCAGAACTACGAGCAGTACTTC
CASSHGPRSQNYEQYF
>TRBV3-1|NA|TRBJ1-5|NA
TGTGCCAGCAGCCAAGAGGCCAACGCTGAGCCCCAGCATTTT
CASSQEANAEPQHF
>TRBV20-1|NA|TRBJ1-2|NA
TGCAGTGCTAGAGCTCCGGGACACCCCTATGGCTACACCTTC
CSARAPGHPYGYTF
>TRBV19|NA|TRBJ2-7|NA
TGTGCCAGTATCCCCGGTGTCGGACAGATCTACGAGCAGTACTTC
CASIPGVGQIYEQYF
>TRBV7-9|NA|TRBJ2-4|NA
TGTGCCAGCAGCTTGCTGAGGGAAAACATTCAGTACTTC
CASSLLRENIQYF
>TRBV15|NA|TRBJ1-4|TRBD1
TGTGCCACCAGCGGGACAGGTTTCTTGCTGGAAAAACTGTTTTTT
CATSGTGFLLEKLFF
>TRBV14|NA|TRBJ1-2|NA
TGTGCCAGCAGCCCTGATACCGGGATCTACACCTTC
CASSPDTGIYTF
>TRBV25-1|once|TRBJ1-2|TRBD1
TGTACCAGTTCGGAGGGACAGCTCAACTATGGCTACACCTTC
CTSSEGQLNYGYTF
>TRBV30|NA|TRBJ1-6|NA
TGTGCCTGGGGACTGTCGAATTCACCCCTCCACTTT
CAWGLSNSPLHF
>TRBV28|NA|TRBJ2-3|NA
TGTGCCAGCAGTCGGAAACTTACAGGTACGCAGTATTTT
CASSRKLTGTQYF
>TRBV27|NA|TRBJ2-7|TRBD1
TGTGCCAGCAGTGTAGGTATACCGGGACAGAGCTCCTACGAGCAGTACTTC
CASSVGIPGQSSYEQYF
>TRBV7-2|few|TRBJ2-1|TRBD2
TGTGCCAGCAGCTTAGACCCGGGAGGGAACAATGAGCAGTTCTTC
CASSLDPGGNNEQFF
>TRBV7-2|few|TRBJ1-5|NA
TGTGCCAGCAGTTTAAAAGGGGATCAGCCCCAGCATTTT
CASSLKGDQPQHF
>TRBV7-9|NA|TRBJ1-2|TRBD1
TGTGCCAGCAGCTTAGAAGACGGGACAGGGCTCTATGGCTACACCTTC
CASSLEDGTGLYGYTF
>TRBV20-1|once|TRBJ2-1|TRBD2
TGCAGTGCACCACTAGCGGGTCCACCAGAGCAGTTCTTC
CSAPLAGPPEQFF
>TRBV5-1|few|TRBJ2-1|NA
TGCGCCAGCAGCTTGCGGCAGGATAATTATAGCTCCTACAATGAGCAGTTCTTC
CASSLRQDNYSSYNEQFF
>TRBV11-2|NA|TRBJ2-2|TRBD2
TGTGCCAGCAGCCAAAGCTTAGGTGGCGGGAGGGCCTATACCGGGGAGCTGTTTTTT
CASSQSLGGGRAYTGELFF
>TRBV7-2|NA|TRBJ2-1|NA
TGTGCCAGCAGCTTAGGTGCAATCTCCTACAATGAGCAGTTCTTC
CASSLGAISYNEQFF
>TRBV20-1|NA|TRBJ2-3|NA
TGCAGTGCTATGAGTCGGGACTTAAGCACAGATACGCAGTATTTT
CSAMSRDLSTDTQYF
>TRBV20-1|NA|TRBJ1-1|NA
TGCAGTGCTATAAGCCAGGGGACAATAAACACTGAAGCTTTCTTT
CSAISQGTINTEAFF
>TRBV12-3/TRBV12-4|few|TRBJ2-5|NA
TGTGCCAGCAGTTGGGACGCGACGACCCAGTACTTC
CASSWDATTQYF
>TRBV5-4|NA|TRBJ1-1|TRBD1
TGTGCCAGCAGCTTGCCCAGGGGGGCTGAAGCTTTCTTT
CASSLPRGAEAFF